This T cell receptor beta chain was obtained from a study of T-cell reconstitution after alpha-beta-depleted transplantation in children. Study-wide findings and caveats: Several patients had high TCRbeta diversity at day 60; it came from surviving recipient T cells and thymic progenitors. T-cell counts and diversity at one year post-transplant came mainly from newly produced T cells. Approximately two months post-transplant, alpha-beta T cells reportedly originated from several hundred expanded graft clones.

The CDR3 is 13 amino acids. The V gene end was trimmed by 2 bases and the J gene end by 4 bases; junction bases not matched to a gene: 1. Looked up from germline, CDR1 is ENHRY and CDR2 is SYGVKD. There are many counts of this clonotype. The antigen remains undetermined. During its preparation, the TCRbeta library received unique molecular identifiers. TCRdb re-called the PCR reads through MiXCR, storing one row per CDR3 protein. In the table there are about 250,000 distinct CDR3 sequences, more than 20% of which are singletons. The source was PBMCs, mostly from graft donor cells, collected 360 days after TCRalphabeta/CD19-depleted stem cell transplant. The TCR sequence derives from a female patient between 2 and 10 years old who had a stem cell transplant for congenital amegakaryocytic thrombocytopenia, so the T cells may come from the graft donor. The chain is built from TRBV10-3 and TRBJ1-2; 7 bases agree with TRBD1. The CDR3 reads CAISEGTAYGYTF. Written as DNA, the CDR3 is TGTGCCATCAGTGAGGGGACAGCCTATGGCTACACCTTC.